Each of the 18 T cell receptor beta chains below was sequenced from the same sample in a study of blood T cell repertoires in COVID-19. TCRdb's copy holds only in-frame clones and misses some; the assay was immunoSEQ multiplex PCR. The data show about 25,000 clones, roughly nine tenths seen once. The sequenced sample was peripheral blood. The receptors derive from a human donor with active COVID-19. The donor label of this sample is uncertain.

The chain employs TRBV27 and TRBJ2-7, with TRBD1 matching over 8 bases. The CDR3 totals 14 residues. The germline V gene encodes CDR1 MNHEY and CDR2 SMNVEV (reference sequence). V lost 3 bases to trimming and J lost 6 bases; unmatched junction nucleotides: 7. The CDR3 DNA reads as TGTGCCAGCAGTTTCACCAGGGGGCAAAGCGAGCAGTACTTC. Amino acids: CASSFTRGQSEQYF.

The chain combines TRBV6-5 with TRBJ2-7, with a possible D match to TRBD2 (5 bases). The V end lost 6 bases, the J end lost 2 bases, and 14 bases lay between the germline ends. CDR1 is MNHEY, CDR2 SVGAGI, per germline. The CDR3 spans 14 residues. CDR3 sequence reads: CASRRPGRPYEQYF. CDR3 nucleotides: TGTGCCAGCAGACGTCCGGGGAGACCCTACGAGCAGTACTTC.

CDR3 sequence (DNA): TGTGCCAGCCGGGACAGCGATTTCCAAGAGACCCAGTACTTC. As protein: CASRDSDFQETQYF. V gene TRBV2 combines with J gene TRBJ2-5, with 7 bases fitting TRBD1. The CDR3 totals 14 residues. Germline V gives CDR1 SNHLY, CDR2 FYNNEI. V shed 8 bases, J shed 1 base, and the junction held 7 bases outside the gene matches.

The chain employs TRBV27 and TRBJ2-2; weak D call: TRBD1 (5 bases). Per germline, CDR1 MNHEY and CDR2 SMNVEV (reference sequence). The CDR3 extends over 14 amino acids. V shed 2 bases and J shed 2 bases, with 6 bases lying between them. The CDR3 protein is CASSLGANTGELFF. Written as DNA, the CDR3 is TGTGCCAGCAGTTTAGGGGCAAACACCGGGGAGCTGTTTTTT.

The chain is built from TRBV28 and TRBJ2-7; no clear D gene. V lost 4 bases and J lost 0, with 16 bases in between. This CDR3 has 16 residues. Germline CDR1 is MDHEN and CDR2 is SYDVKM. The CDR3 coding sequence is TGTGCCAGCAGTTCCCCAACCGATTACTACTCCTACGAGCAGTACTTC. Protein: CASSSPTDYYSYEQYF.

The V and J genes are TRBV5-4 and TRBJ1-1; 7 bases are shared with TRBD1. Germline trimming cut 4 bases from V and 0 bases from J; bases unmatched to any gene: 6. CDR3 length equals 15 residues. The germline V gene has CDR1 SGHNT and CDR2 YYREEE (reference sequence). CDR3 loop: CASSPPTGMNTEAFF. For the CDR3, the DNA is TGTGCCAGCAGCCCCCCGACAGGGATGAACACTGAAGCTTTCTTT. The full variable domain, rest sourced from reference TRBV5-4 and TRBJ1-1, is ETGVTQSPTHLIKTRGQQVTLRCSSQSGHNTVSWYQQALGQGPQFIFQYYREEENGRGNFPPRFSGLQFPNYSSELNVNALELDDSALYLCASSPPTGMNTEAFFGQGTRLTVV.

The rearrangement links TRBV25-1 to TRBJ2-5, with D maybe TRBD2 (6 bases). Per germline, CDR1 MGHDK and CDR2 SYGVNS. V was pared by 5 bases and J by 7 bases, with 20 bases between. This CDR3 is built from 15 residues. CDR3 loop: CASSKLGGDRVTQYF. CDR3 coding DNA: TGTGCCAGCAGTAAACTAGGCGGGGACCGTGTGACCCAGTACTTC.

This chain links TRBV12-3 or TRBV12-4 with TRBJ1-1; no clear D. V dropped 6 bases and J dropped 1 base, with 9 bases sitting between them. CDR3 length: 13 residues. The CDR3 nucleotides are TGTGCCAGCAGCCGATTCGGGAACACTGAAGCTTTCTTT. It encodes CASSRFGNTEAFF.

This clone was detected only once. This chain joins TRBV5-1 and TRBJ2-7, with D perhaps matching TRBD2 (6 bases). The CDR3 spans 16 residues. Germline V gives CDR1 SGHRS, CDR2 YFSETQ. V dropped 1 base and J dropped 2 bases, with 16 bases sitting between them. The CDR3 loop reads CASSLTTGTGAYEQYF. CDR3 bases: TGCGCCAGCAGCTTGACGACCGGGACGGGAGCCTACGAGCAGTACTTC.

V gene TRBV5-4 combines with J gene TRBJ2-5, with 14 bases aligning to TRBD2. The V gene end was trimmed by 4 bases and the J gene end by 4 bases; junction bases not matched to a gene: 15. CDR1 and CDR2 (germline): SGHNT, YYREEE (reference sequence). This CDR3 has 19 amino acids. The CDR3: CASSQFGTSGSGRGETQYF. As DNA, the CDR3 is TGTGCCAGCAGCCAATTCGGGACTAGCGGGAGTGGGCGCGGAGAGACCCAGTACTTC.

This clone was seen a few times. The chain combines TRBV29-1 with TRBJ2-7; D not certain. Germline CDR1 and CDR2: SQVTM and ANQGSEA. This CDR3 comprises 12 residues. Trimming took 0 bases from V and 2 from J, leaving 5 bases between them. The DNA for the CDR3 is TGCAGCGTTGAAGAGGGCGCCTACGAGCAGTACTTC. This sequence encodes CSVEEGAYEQYF.

The V gene is TRBV28, the J gene TRBJ2-7, with TRBD1 as a possible D gene (7 bases). Trimming took off 1 base at V and 2 bases at J, with 9 bases between the two ends. The CDR3 runs 14 residues. Germline values: CDR1 MDHEN, CDR2 SYDVKM. The chain's CDR3 is CASSLFRGAYEQYF. As DNA, the CDR3 is TGTGCCAGCAGTTTATTCAGGGGGGCCTACGAGCAGTACTTC.

By share, this clone counts as medium-sized. This chain connects TRBV18 to TRBJ2-7; D not resolved. V was trimmed by 3 bases and J by 0 bases, leaving 6 bases between them. This CDR3 region has 13 residues. Germline CDR1 and CDR2: KGHSH and LQKENI. CDR3 DNA: TGTGCCAGCTCACCTGACAACTCCTACGAGCAGTACTTC. As protein: CASSPDNSYEQYF.

The chain is built from TRBV12-3 or TRBV12-4 and TRBJ2-1; D gene uncertain. This CDR3 has 11 residues. Trimming cost V 8 bases and J 8 bases, with 10 bases left between them. CDR3 DNA: TGTGCCAGCGTCCTTGGCCATGAGCAGTTCTTC. It encodes CASVLGHEQFF.

This sequence joins TRBV2 and TRBJ2-2, with D hard to call. CDR1 is SNHLY and CDR2 is FYNNEI in the germline V gene. Trimming cost V 5 bases and J 6 bases, with 10 bases left between them. CDR3 length equals 13 residues. This CDR3 is CASSPDSAGELFF. CDR3 in DNA: TGTGCCAGCAGTCCCGACTCTGCCGGGGAGCTGTTTTTT.

This chain joins TRBV9 and TRBJ2-2; the D gene is possibly TRBD2 (5 bases). This CDR3 contains 17 residues. Trimming removed 0 bases from V and 0 bases from J, with 12 bases in between. The germline CDR1 and CDR2 sequences are SGDLS and YYNGEE. The chain's CDR3 is CASSVGTHLPNTGELFF. In DNA, the CDR3 is TGTGCCAGCAGCGTAGGGACTCATCTTCCGAACACCGGGGAGCTGTTTTTT.

In its sample, this clone was seen a few times. V gene TRBV7-9 combines with J gene TRBJ2-7; tentatively, D is TRBD2 (6 bases). The CDR3 runs to 12 residues. CDR1 and CDR2 from the germline V gene are SEHNR and FQNEAQ (reference sequence). Trimming removed 5 bases at V and 4 bases at J, with 9 bases between. The CDR3 spells CASSPRGYEQYF. The CDR3 bases are TGTGCCAGCAGCCCTCGGGGGTACGAGCAGTACTTC.

The genes are TRBV4-2 and TRBJ1-5, with D maybe TRBD1 (5 bases). The CDR3 consists of 16 residues. Germline lookup yields CDR1 LGHNA and CDR2 YNFKEQ. Trimming took 0 bases from V and 7 from J, leaving 16 bases between them. CDR3 loop: CASSQDRTLKGQPQHF. In DNA, the CDR3 is TGTGCCAGCAGCCAAGATCGGACCCTCAAGGGGCAGCCCCAGCATTTT.